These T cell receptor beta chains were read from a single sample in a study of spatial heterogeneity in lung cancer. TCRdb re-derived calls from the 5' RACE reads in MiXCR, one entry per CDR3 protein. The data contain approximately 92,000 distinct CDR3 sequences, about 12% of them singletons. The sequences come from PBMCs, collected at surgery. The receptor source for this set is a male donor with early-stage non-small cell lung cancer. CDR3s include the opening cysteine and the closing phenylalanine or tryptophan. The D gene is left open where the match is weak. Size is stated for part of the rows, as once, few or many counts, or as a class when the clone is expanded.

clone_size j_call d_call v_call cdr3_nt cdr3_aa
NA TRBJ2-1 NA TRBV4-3 TGCGCCAGCAGCCTACAGGAAGACAATGAGCAGTTCTTC CASSLQEDNEQFF
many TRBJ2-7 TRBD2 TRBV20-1 TGCAGTGCTAGGATGGCGGGGGGGCAATACGAGCAGTACTTC CSARMAGGQYEQYF
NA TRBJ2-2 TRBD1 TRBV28 TGTGCCAGCAGTACCTGGACAGGGAACACCGGGGAGCTGTTTTTT CASSTWTGNTGELFF
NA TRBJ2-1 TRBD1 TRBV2 TGTGCCAGCAGTGCCACAGGGGTGGGCTACAATGAGCAGTTCTTC CASSATGVGYNEQFF
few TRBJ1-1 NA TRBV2 TGTGCCAGCAGAGACGGACGGCCTACTGAAGCTTTCTTT CASRDGRPTEAFF
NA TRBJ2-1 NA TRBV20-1 TGCAGTGCTAGAGAAAGAGGGAGCTCCTACAATGAGCAGTTCTTC CSARERGSSYNEQFF
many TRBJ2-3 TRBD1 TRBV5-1 TGCGCCAGCAGCTTTGGACAGGCAGACCCCACAGATACGCAGTATTTT CASSFGQADPTDTQYF
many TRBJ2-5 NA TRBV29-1 TGCAGCGTCGGGTTACGGGAGAGGGAGACCCAGTACTTC CSVGLRERETQYF
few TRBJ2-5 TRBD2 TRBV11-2 TGTGCCAGCAGCTCCCTACTAGCGGGGGACCAGGAGACCCAGTACTTC CASSSLLAGDQETQYF
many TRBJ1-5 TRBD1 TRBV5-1 TGCGCCAGCAGCTTAGGGGGCTATAATCAGCCCCAGCATTTT CASSLGGYNQPQHF
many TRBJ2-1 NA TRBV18 TGTGCCAGCTCCCTCGGGACTGCCAATGAGCAGTTCTTC CASSLGTANEQFF
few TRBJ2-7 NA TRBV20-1 TGCAGTCCCACCACAGGGAGCTCCTACGAGCAGTACTTC CSPTTGSSYEQYF
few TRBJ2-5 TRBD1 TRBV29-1 TGCAGCGTTGAAAGACAGGGAGCGACCCAGTACTTC CSVERQGATQYF
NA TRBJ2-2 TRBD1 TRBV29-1 TGCAGCGTGCGGGCAGGGGGCGTGGGCGGGGAGCTGTTTTTT CSVRAGGVGGELFF
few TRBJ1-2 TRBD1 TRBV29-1 TGCAGCGTTGAACCCCAGGGGGGGTCGGGAGATGGCTACACCTTC CSVEPQGGSGDGYTF
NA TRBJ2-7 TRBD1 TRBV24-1 TGTGCCACGCCCGGACAGGGGGCGCGGGAGCAGTACTTC CATPGQGAREQYF
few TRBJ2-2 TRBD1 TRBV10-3 TGTGCCATCGAGACCTTACAGGGGGCCGGGGAGCTGTTTTTT CAIETLQGAGELFF
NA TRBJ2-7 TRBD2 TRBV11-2 TGTGCCAGCAGCTTAGGGCTAGCGGGTCCCTACGAGCAGTACTTC CASSLGLAGPYEQYF
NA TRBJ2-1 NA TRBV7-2 TGTGCCAGCAGCTCCCCGGGACGCTCCTACAATGAGCAGTTCTTC CASSSPGRSYNEQFF
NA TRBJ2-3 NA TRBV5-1 TGCGCCAGCAGCTTGTCCCCAGGGGATAGCACAGATACGCAGTATTTT CASSLSPGDSTDTQYF
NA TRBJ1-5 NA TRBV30 TGTGCCTGGAGTGGCGCGGGGGACCAGCCCCAGCATTTT CAWSGAGDQPQHF
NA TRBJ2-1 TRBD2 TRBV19 TGTGCCAGTAGACTTAGCGGGAGGGCCCTCAATGAGCAGTTCTTC CASRLSGRALNEQFF
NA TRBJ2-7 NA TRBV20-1 TGCAGTGCTACCAGGGGCAGGATCCACGAGCAGTACTTC CSATRGRIHEQYF
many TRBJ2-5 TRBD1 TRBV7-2 TGTGCCAGCAGCCCGAACAGGGGATTAGGGACCCAGTACTTC CASSPNRGLGTQYF
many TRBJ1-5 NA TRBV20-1 TGCAGTGCTTATGTTGCCAATAGCAATCAGCCCCAGCATTTT CSAYVANSNQPQHF
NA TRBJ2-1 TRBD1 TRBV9 TGTGCCAGCAGTGCCGGGACAGGGGGCTTCGATGAGCAGTTCTTC CASSAGTGGFDEQFF
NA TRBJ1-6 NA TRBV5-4 TGTGCCAGCAGCTCCGGACTGGGTCGACCTAATTCACCCCTCCACTTT CASSSGLGRPNSPLHF
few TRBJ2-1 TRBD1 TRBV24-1 TGTGCCACCAGTGATCAAGGACAGGGCTACAATGAGCAGTTCTTC CATSDQGQGYNEQFF
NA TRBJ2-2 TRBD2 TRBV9 TGTGCCAGCAGCCTCTCCTCGAATCCGGGACTAATAACCGGGGAGCTGTTTTTT CASSLSSNPGLITGELFF
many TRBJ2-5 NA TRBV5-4 TGTGCCAGCAGCAACTTATACGAAGAGACCCAGTACTTC CASSNLYEETQYF
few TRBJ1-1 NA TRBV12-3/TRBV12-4 TGTGCCACCCAGGAGTTGAGGGAGAACACTGAAGCTTTCTTT CATQELRENTEAFF
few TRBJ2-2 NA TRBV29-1 TGCAGCGTTTCCACATCCACCGGGGAGCTGTTTTTT CSVSTSTGELFF
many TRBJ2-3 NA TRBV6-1 TGTGCCAGCAGCGTCTGGGATCCAGATACGCAGTATTTT CASSVWDPDTQYF
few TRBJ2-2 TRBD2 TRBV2 TGTGCCAGCACTTTCCAGGCGGGAGTGGGCACCGGGGAGCTGTTTTTT CASTFQAGVGTGELFF
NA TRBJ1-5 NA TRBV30 TGTGCCTGGAGTGCGACCCTGGGGCAGCCCCAGCATTTT CAWSATLGQPQHF
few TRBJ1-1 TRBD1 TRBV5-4 TGTGCCAGCAGCTGGACGACAGGGGGCCTGGCTGAAGCTTTCTTT CASSWTTGGLAEAFF
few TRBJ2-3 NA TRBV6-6 TGTGCCAGCAGTGGGGGCAGAGCCAACACAGATACGCAGTATTTT CASSGGRANTDTQYF
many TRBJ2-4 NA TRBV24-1 TGTGCCACCACGGTAGCCAAAAACATTCAGTACTTC CATTVAKNIQYF
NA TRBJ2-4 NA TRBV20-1 TGCAGTGCTAGCGGGAGAACCAAAAACATTCAGTACTTC CSASGRTKNIQYF
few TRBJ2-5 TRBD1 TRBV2 TGTGCCAGCAGTCGGGACAGGGGGCTACAAGAGACCCAGTACTTC CASSRDRGLQETQYF
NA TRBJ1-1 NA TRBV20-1 TGCAGTGCTAGATCCGAGAGGGGGTTGGGCACTGAAGCTTTCTTT CSARSERGLGTEAFF
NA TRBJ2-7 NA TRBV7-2 TGTGCCAGCAGCGCTCGTCACCAGGGGCCTGGATCCTACGAGCAGTACTTC CASSARHQGPGSYEQYF
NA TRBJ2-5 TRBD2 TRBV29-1 TGCAGCGTGAGCGGGACTGGCCAAGAGACCCAGTACTTC CSVSGTGQETQYF
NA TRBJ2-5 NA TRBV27 TGTGCCAGCAGAGCAGGACAGGCGGGGGGAGGGACCCAGTACTTC CASRAGQAGGGTQYF
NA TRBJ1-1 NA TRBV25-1 TGTGCCAGCAGTGAATATGGGCAGGGAGGAACTGAAGCTTTCTTT CASSEYGQGGTEAFF
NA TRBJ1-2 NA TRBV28 TGTGCCGTAGGGGGGGTCTATGGCTACACCTTC CAVGGVYGYTF
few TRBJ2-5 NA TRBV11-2 TGTGCCAGCAGCTTAGAGCCCAGCCAAGAGACCCAGTACTTC CASSLEPSQETQYF
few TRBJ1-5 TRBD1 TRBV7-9 TGTGCCAGCACTGGGACAGGCGTCAATCAGCCCCAGCATTTT CASTGTGVNQPQHF
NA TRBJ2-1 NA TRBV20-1 TGCAGTGCTGGGGACCTAGGCAATGAGCAGTTCTTC CSAGDLGNEQFF
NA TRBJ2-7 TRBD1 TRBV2 TGTGCCAGCAGTGAAGCGCAGGGACAGAAGGGGTACTTC CASSEAQGQKGYF
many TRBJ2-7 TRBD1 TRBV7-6 TGTGCCAGCAGCTTAGCGGGACAGACCTACGAGCAGTACTTC CASSLAGQTYEQYF
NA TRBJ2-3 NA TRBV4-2 TGTGCCAGCAGCCGAGGGGACTCGGGCACAGATACGCAGTATTTT CASSRGDSGTDTQYF
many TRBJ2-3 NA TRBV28 TGTGCCAGCAGTTTTCTCGGCGGAGCTAGCACAGATACGCAGTATTTT CASSFLGGASTDTQYF
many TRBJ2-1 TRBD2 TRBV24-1 TGTGCCACTAGAAGGGGAGGGCTTTACAATGAGCAGTTCTTC CATRRGGLYNEQFF
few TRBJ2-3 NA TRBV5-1 TGCGCCAGCAGCTTGGGGCAGAGACTTGGCACAGATACGCAGTATTTT CASSLGQRLGTDTQYF
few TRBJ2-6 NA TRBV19 TGTGCCAGTAGGGAGGGGCCCCGTTCTGGGGCCAACGTCCTGACTTTC CASREGPRSGANVLTF
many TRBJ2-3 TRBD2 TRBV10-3 TGTGCCATCGGGACTAGCGGGAGTACGCAGTATTTT CAIGTSGSTQYF
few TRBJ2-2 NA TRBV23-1 TGCGCCAGCAGTCAATTTCCCCTCAGGGACTCGATGCAGAACACCGGGGAGCTGTTTTTT CASSQFPLRDSMQNTGELFF
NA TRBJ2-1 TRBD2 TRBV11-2 TGTGCCAGCACCGGACTAGTGGATGAGCAGTTCTTC CASTGLVDEQFF